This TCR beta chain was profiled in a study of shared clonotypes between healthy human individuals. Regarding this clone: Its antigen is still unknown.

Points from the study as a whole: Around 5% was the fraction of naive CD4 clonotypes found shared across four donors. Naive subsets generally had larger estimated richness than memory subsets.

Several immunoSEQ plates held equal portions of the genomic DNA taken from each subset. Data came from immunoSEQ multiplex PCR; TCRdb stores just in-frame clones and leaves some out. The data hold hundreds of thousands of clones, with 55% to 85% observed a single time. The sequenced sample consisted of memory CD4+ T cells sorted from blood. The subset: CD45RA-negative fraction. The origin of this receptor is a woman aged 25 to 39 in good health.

This CDR3 reads CASSTTGVREQYF. DNA for the CDR3: TGTGCCAGCAGTACTACAGGGGTACGAGAGCAGTACTTC. The gene calls are TRBV6-5 and TRBJ2-7; 7 bases align to TRBD1. The J segment lost 7 bases and the V segment lost 5 bases, leaving 8 bases of the junction unmatched. Germline V gene sequence: CDR1 MNHEY, CDR2 SVGAGI. CDR3 length: 13 amino acids.